Listed here are 30 T cell receptor beta chains from one sample, sequenced in a study of vaccination and CD4 T cells after COVID-19. These receptors lack a known antigen. Sequenced with the Oncomine TCR Beta short-read assay was DNA taken from cultured CD4+ T cells. TCRdb reprocessed the PCR reads with MiXCR, giving one entry per CDR3 protein. The sample has 5,500 or so distinct CDR3 sequences, about two thirds seen once. Treatment in this sample: approximately 9-day PBMC culture with coronavirus spike peptide pools or control peptides (ViraFEST assay). The sample comprised CD4+ T cells from blood, cultured in vitro. The receptors derive from a human donor who had recovered from COVID-19.

This sequence joins TRBV6-4 and TRBJ2-3, with 7 bases lining up with TRBD2. This CDR3 is built from 15 residues. The J segment lost 2 bases and the V segment lost 4 bases, leaving 6 bases of the junction unmatched. The germline V gene has CDR1 MRHNA and CDR2 SNTAGT. CDR3 bases: TGTGCCAGCAGTGCGTTCGCGGGGGACACAGATACGCAGTATTTT. Amino acids: CASSAFAGDTDTQYF.

V and J are TRBV27 and TRBJ2-7; D is possibly TRBD2 (5 bases). The V and J ends lost 2 bases and 2 bases respectively, with 7 bases between them. Germline CDR1 and CDR2: MNHEY and SMNVEV (reference sequence). The CDR3 is 13 residues long. The CDR3, as DNA: TGTGCCAGCAGTTTAGCGGGTCCCTACGAGCAGTACTTC. Protein product: CASSLAGPYEQYF.

This clonotype has just one count. The chain joins TRBV4-3 to TRBJ1-6, with TRBD1 matching over 8 bases. This CDR3 comprises 18 residues. With V trimmed by 1 base and J by 4 bases, 9 bases remained unmatched. Germline CDR1 and CDR2: LGHNA and YSLEER. CDR3 nucleotide sequence: TGCGCCAGCAGCCAAGCGCAGGCAGGGGGCCGTTATAATTCACCCCTCCACTTT. This sequence encodes CASSQAQAGGRYNSPLHF.

This chain links TRBV20-1 with TRBJ2-2; 11 bases line up with TRBD2. The J segment lost 2 bases and the V segment lost 5 bases, leaving 7 bases of the junction unmatched. This CDR3 spans 16 amino acids. The germline CDR1 and CDR2 sequences are DFQATT and SNEGSKA (reference sequence). CDR3 residues: CSARSGTSGNTGELFF. CDR3 in DNA: TGCAGTGCTCGATCCGGGACTAGCGGTAACACCGGGGAGCTGTTTTTT.

The V and J genes are TRBV27 and TRBJ1-3, with D hard to call. Trimming cost V 8 bases and J 3 bases, with 8 bases left between them. The CDR3 loop spans 12 amino acids. The germline gives CDR1 MNHEY, CDR2 SMNVEV (reference sequence). The CDR3 nucleotides are TGTGCCAGCGGGAATCGTGGAAACACCATATATTTT. Translation gives CASGNRGNTIYF.

The chain joins TRBV24-1 to TRBJ2-5; 12 positions agree with TRBD2. Germline V gene data show CDR1 as KGHDR and CDR2 as SFDVKD. The trim removed 3 bases at V and 7 bases at J, leaving 8 bases unmatched. The CDR3 is made up of 16 amino acids. CDR3 residues: CATSDVSSGRAGTQYF. The CDR3 DNA reads TGTGCCACCAGTGATGTCTCTAGCGGGAGGGCGGGGACCCAGTACTTC.

This chain links TRBV20-1 with TRBJ1-1; TRBD1 aligns across 7 bases. The V gene's germline CDR1 is DFQATT and CDR2 SNEGSKA (reference sequence). Trimming removed 6 bases from V and 0 bases from J; junction bases left unmatched: 13. The CDR3 length is 16 residues. Here the CDR3 reads CSAPTRTGVMNTEAFF. The CDR3 DNA sequence: TGCAGTGCACCAACCCGGACAGGAGTTATGAACACTGAAGCTTTCTTT.

The chain links TRBV6-1 to TRBJ1-2, with D maybe TRBD1 (5 bases). In germline, CDR1 is MNHNS, CDR2 SASEGT. The CDR3 sequence is 15 residues long. Trimming pared 5 bases from V and 2 bases from J, leaving 15 bases between. CDR3 nucleotides: TGTGCCAGCAGTACTTCCGGCAGGGCAAACTATGGCTACACCTTC. Translation: CASSTSGRANYGYTF.

The rearrangement links TRBV5-1 to TRBJ1-6; TRBD1 matches 8 bases. Germline V CDR1 and CDR2: SGHRS, YFSETQ. The CDR3 contains 16 residues. The J segment lost 8 bases and the V segment lost 4 bases, leaving 11 bases of the junction unmatched. The CDR3 coding sequence is TGCGCCAGCAGCCTGATCCCCATGGACAGGGATTCACCCCTCCACTTT. It specifies CASSLIPMDRDSPLHF.

V gene TRBV28 combines with J gene TRBJ2-2; weak D call: TRBD1 (6 bases). CDR1 MDHEN and CDR2 SYDVKM come from the germline V gene. The germline V and J ends were trimmed by 5 bases and 4 bases, with 14 bases remaining between them. The CDR3 is 15 residues long. This CDR3 is CASSSDRIGTGELFF. CDR3 in DNA: TGTGCCAGCAGTAGCGACAGGATCGGCACCGGGGAGCTGTTTTTT.

This rearrangement joins TRBV7-9 to TRBJ1-5, with D possibly being TRBD1 (6 bases). Germline CDR1 SEHNR, CDR2 FQNEAQ (reference sequence). V lost 5 bases, J lost 0 bases, and 11 bases lay in between. CDR3 length: 15 amino acids. The CDR3: CASSVQGNSNQPQHF. The CDR3 DNA sequence: TGTGCCAGCAGCGTCCAGGGGAATAGCAATCAGCCCCAGCATTTT.

The rearrangement uses TRBV6-1 and TRBJ2-3; 10 bases map to TRBD2. CDR3 length: 13 residues. The V gene's germline CDR1 is MNHNS and CDR2 SASEGT. After removal of 6 bases from V and 10 bases from J, the junction contained 7 bases not matched to a gene. DNA of the CDR3: TGTGCCAGCAGCCGAGAAGGACTAGCGGCGCAGTATTTT. It yields the protein CASSREGLAAQYF.

This clonotype appeared a single time. The CDR3 nucleotides read TGTGCCAGCAGCTTAGCGCAGGTCTTTTCACTTAACACCGGGGAGCTGTTTTTT. Translating it yields CASSLAQVFSLNTGELFF. This chain joins TRBV7-6 and TRBJ2-2, with D uncertain. CDR1 SGHVS and CDR2 FNYEAQ come from the germline V gene. CDR3 length equals 18 residues. Between the trimmed V and J ends, which lost 0 bases and 2 bases, there was a span of 16 bases. The full variable domain, in which reference TRBV7-6 and TRBJ2-2 provide the parts outside the CDR3, is GAGVSQSPRYKVTKRGQDVALRCDPISGHVSLYWYRQALGQGPEFLTYFNYEAQQDKSGLPNDRFSAERPEGSISTLTIQRTEQRDSAMYRCASSLAQVFSLNTGELFFGEGSRLTVL.

The CDR3 sequence is CAATARNYEQYF. The DNA of the CDR3 is TGCGCCGCCACCGCGAGGAACTACGAGCAGTACTTC. The rearrangement links TRBV10-2 to TRBJ2-7; D ambiguous. The CDR3 sequence is 12 residues long. Trimming removed 11 bases at V and 3 bases at J, with 14 bases between. The germline V gene encodes CDR1 WSHSY and CDR2 SAAADI.

CDR3 region: CASSQRTRVNNEQFF. The CDR3 DNA is TGTGCCAGCAGCCAGAGAACCCGGGTGAACAATGAGCAGTTCTTC. The rearrangement links TRBV11-2 to TRBJ2-1, with D uncertain. Germline V gene sequence: CDR1 SGHAT, CDR2 FQNNGV. This CDR3 comprises 15 residues. V gave up 5 bases and J gave up 5 bases, with 16 bases separating them.

This clonotype has more than one count but fewer than ten. CDR3 DNA sequence: TGTGCCACCAGCGGGACAGGGGGCTACCGCTCCTACAATGAGCAGTTCTTC. Translating gives CATSGTGGYRSYNEQFF. The chain couples TRBV24-1 to TRBJ2-1; 12 nucleotides agree with TRBD1. Per the germline V gene, CDR1 is KGHDR and CDR2 is SFDVKD. CDR3 length: 17 residues. With 7 bases clipped from V and 0 bases from J, the junction kept 6 bases outside the gene matches.

This clonotype appeared a few times. The genes are TRBV7-9 and TRBJ1-6; D is unresolved. With 0 bases removed from V and 7 bases from J, the gap between germline ends came to 10 bases. CDR1 SEHNR and CDR2 FQNEAQ come from the germline V gene (reference sequence). There are 15 residues in the CDR3. CDR3 nucleotide sequence: TGTGCCAGCAGCTTAGCGGTAGGGTTGAATTCACCCCTCCACTTT. Translation gives CASSLAVGLNSPLHF.

The chain combines TRBV24-1 with TRBJ2-5; D is unresolved. The germline CDR1 and CDR2 sequences are KGHDR and SFDVKD. The CDR3 length is 9 residues. CDR3 loop: CVTQETQYF. Written as DNA, the CDR3 is TGTGTCACTCAAGAGACCCAGTACTTC.

V usage is TRBV27 and J usage is TRBJ1-6, with 11 bases fitting TRBD1. V was clipped by 0 bases and J by 7 bases; unmatched bases: 2. Germline V gene data show CDR1 as MNHEY and CDR2 as SMNVEV (reference sequence). This CDR3 has 16 amino acids. The CDR3 loop reads CASSLSGTGGNSPLHF. The CDR3 DNA is TGTGCCAGCAGTTTATCCGGGACAGGGGGAAATTCACCCCTCCACTTT.

The chain employs TRBV15 and TRBJ1-1, with D unresolved. The V gene's germline CDR1 is LNHNV and CDR2 YYDKDF (reference sequence). This CDR3 is 14 amino acids long. The V end was cut by 5 bases, the J end by 0 bases, with 10 bases between. The CDR3 DNA reads as TGTGCCACCAGCTCGGCGGGGATGAACACTGAAGCTTTCTTT. Its protein is CATSSAGMNTEAFF.

This chain connects TRBV11-3 to TRBJ1-2; 10 bases are a match to TRBD1. Trimming at V came to 5 bases and at J to 2 bases, leaving 2 bases not matched to a gene. Germline V gene lookup returns CDR1 SGHNT and CDR2 YENEEA. The CDR3 totals 14 residues. The CDR3 nucleotides are TGTGCCAGCAGCCCGGGACAGGGGAACTATGGCTACACCTTC. Translated: CASSPGQGNYGYTF.

A few counts support this clonotype. The V gene is TRBV7-9, the J gene TRBJ1-6, with 9 nucleotides matching TRBD1. The germline CDR1 and CDR2 sequences are SEHNR and FQNEAQ (reference sequence). V shed 4 bases, J shed 8 bases, and the junction held 3 bases outside the gene matches. The CDR3 has 14 amino acids. CDR3 coding DNA: TGTGCCAGCAGCTCGGGGACAGGGTATTCACCCCTCCACTTT. Translation gives CASSSGTGYSPLHF.

This clonotype came up once. The rearrangement links TRBV2 to TRBJ2-5; 12 positions match TRBD2. The CDR3 consists of 15 residues. Germline loops: CDR1 SNHLY, CDR2 FYNNEI. V lost 5 bases, J lost 7 bases, and 8 bases stayed unmatched. CDR3 region: CASSSLAGGPVTQYF. The DNA for the CDR3 is TGTGCCAGCAGTTCTCTAGCGGGGGGGCCCGTGACCCAGTACTTC. The full variable domain, completed using reference TRBV2 and TRBJ2-5, is EPEVTQTPSHQVTQMGQEVILRCVPISNHLYFYWYRQILGQKVEFLVSFYNNEISEKSEIFDDQFSVERPDGSNFTLKIRSTKLEDSAMYFCASSSLAGGPVTQYFGPGTRLLVL.

The sample holds a few counts of this clonotype. This chain connects TRBV6-2 or TRBV6-3 to TRBJ1-1; the D gene is possibly TRBD1 (5 bases). V was shortened by 0 bases and J by 8 bases, with 19 bases between the two germline ends. Germline V gene lookup returns CDR1 MNHEY and CDR2 SVGEGT. CDR3 length: 16 residues. CDR3 residues: CASSYSISPGQEEAFF. As DNA, the CDR3 is TGTGCCAGCAGTTACTCGATCTCCCCGGGGCAGGAGGAAGCTTTCTTT.

This sequence joins TRBV7-8 and TRBJ1-2; D unclear. The germline gives CDR1 SGHVS, CDR2 FQNEAQ. This CDR3 spans 14 amino acids. V lost 1 base and J 4 bases, leaving 10 bases between the germline ends. The CDR3 DNA reads as TGTGCCAGCAGCTTAGGTGGAGAGGGCTATGGCTACACCTTC. Translating it yields CASSLGGEGYGYTF. Using reference TRBV7-8 and TRBJ1-2 for the parts outside the CDR3, the full variable domain is GAGVSQSPRYKVAKRGQDVALRCDPISGHVSLFWYQQALGQGPEFLTYFQNEAQLDKSGLPSDRFFAERPEGSVSTLKIQRTQQEDSAVYLCASSLGGEGYGYTFGSGTRLTVV.

The chain employs TRBV24-1 and TRBJ2-5, with unresolved D. The CDR3 totals 12 residues. Germline-derived CDR1 and CDR2 are KGHDR and SFDVKD. The V gene lost 0 bases and the J gene lost 5 bases, with 3 bases spanning the gap. In nucleotides, the CDR3 is TGTGCCACCAGTGATTTGGGGGAGACCCAGTACTTC. Translation gives CATSDLGETQYF.

V gene TRBV2 combines with J gene TRBJ1-2; possibly TRBD1 for D (6 bases). Germline-derived CDR1 and CDR2 are SNHLY and FYNNEI. Trimming shortened V by 9 bases and J by 4 bases, and 12 bases separated the two germline ends. The CDR3 extends over 12 amino acids. Here the CDR3 reads CARRKGGYGYTF. The CDR3 bases are TGTGCCAGAAGAAAGGGGGGCTATGGCTACACCTTC.

This chain links TRBV21-1 with TRBJ2-3; the table gives TRBD2 as D, unverified against the DNA. TRBV21-1 is listed as a pseudogene. The CDR3 sequence is 16 residues long. CDR3 DNA sequence: TGTGCCAGCAGCTCGGACGGTCTAGCGAGCACAGATACGCAGTATTTT. Protein: CASSSDGLASTDTQYF.

CDR3 sequence: CASSSLDRADTEAFF. Here the CDR3 DNA reads TGTGCCAGCAGCTCACTGGACAGGGCTGACACTGAAGCTTTCTTT. The rearrangement joins TRBV7-6 to TRBJ1-1; 8 bases are shared with TRBD1. CDR1 is SGHVS, CDR2 FNYEAQ, per germline. The CDR3 has 15 residues. Losses at the gene ends were 4 bases for V and 3 bases for J; bases not matched to a gene: 7.

The chain recombines TRBV19 with TRBJ2-3; D is unresolved. V was cut by 5 bases and J by 0 bases, with 15 bases left in between. The CDR3 length is 16 residues. CDR1 and CDR2 (germline): LNHDA, SQIVND (reference sequence). The DNA for the CDR3 is TGTGCCAGTAGTTTCGGACCCACTACTAGCACAGATACGCAGTATTTT. This sequence encodes CASSFGPTTSTDTQYF.